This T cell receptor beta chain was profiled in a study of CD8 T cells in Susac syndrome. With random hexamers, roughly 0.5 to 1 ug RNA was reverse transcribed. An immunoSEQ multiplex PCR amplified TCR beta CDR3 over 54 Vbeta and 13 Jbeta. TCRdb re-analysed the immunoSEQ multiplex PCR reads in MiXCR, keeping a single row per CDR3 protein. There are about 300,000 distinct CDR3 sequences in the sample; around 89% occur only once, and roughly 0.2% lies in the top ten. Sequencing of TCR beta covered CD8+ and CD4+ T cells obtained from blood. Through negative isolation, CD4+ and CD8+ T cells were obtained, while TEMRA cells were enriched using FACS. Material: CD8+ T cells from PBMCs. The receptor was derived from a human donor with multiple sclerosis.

CDR3 coding DNA: TGTGCCAGCAGCTGGGGGACAGCTAGCACAGATACGCAGTATTTT. It is translated as CASSWGTASTDTQYF. The chain carries TRBV11-2 and TRBJ2-3, with TRBD1 matching over 7 bases. The CDR3 is 15 amino acids. Germline values: CDR1 SGHAT, CDR2 FQNNGV. Trimming removed 4 bases from V and 0 bases from J; junction bases left unmatched: 4.